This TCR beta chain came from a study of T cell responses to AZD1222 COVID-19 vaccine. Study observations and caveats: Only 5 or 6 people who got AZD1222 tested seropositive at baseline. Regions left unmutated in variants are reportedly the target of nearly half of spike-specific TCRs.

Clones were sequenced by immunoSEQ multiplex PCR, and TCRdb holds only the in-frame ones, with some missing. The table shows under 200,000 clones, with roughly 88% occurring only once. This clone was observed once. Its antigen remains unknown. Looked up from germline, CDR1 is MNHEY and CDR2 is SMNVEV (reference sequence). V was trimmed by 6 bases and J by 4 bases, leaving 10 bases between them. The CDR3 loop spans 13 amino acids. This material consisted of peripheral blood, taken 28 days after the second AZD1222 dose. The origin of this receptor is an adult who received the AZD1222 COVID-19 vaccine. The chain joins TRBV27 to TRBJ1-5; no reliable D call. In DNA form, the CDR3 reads TGTGCCAGCAGCGATACGGGAAATCAGCCCCAGCATTTT. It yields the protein CASSDTGNQPQHF.